The source of this TCR beta chain is a study of blood T cell repertoires in COVID-19. The assay was immunoSEQ multiplex PCR, and TCRdb's table has in-frame clones only and misses some. The table shows hundreds of thousands of clones, with 88% occurring only once. In germline, CDR1 is MNHEY, CDR2 SVGAGI. CDR3 size: 14 residues. Trimming took off 6 bases at V and 5 bases at J, with 16 bases between the two ends. The sequence came from a woman between 45 and 60 years old with COVID-19, enrolled during active disease. V is TRBV6-5 and J is TRBJ1-2; D may be TRBD1 (6 bases). The material sequenced was peripheral blood. The CDR3 protein is CASRVTGTGYGYTF. The CDR3 DNA sequence: TGTGCCAGCAGAGTAACAGGGACGGGATATGGCTACACCTTC.